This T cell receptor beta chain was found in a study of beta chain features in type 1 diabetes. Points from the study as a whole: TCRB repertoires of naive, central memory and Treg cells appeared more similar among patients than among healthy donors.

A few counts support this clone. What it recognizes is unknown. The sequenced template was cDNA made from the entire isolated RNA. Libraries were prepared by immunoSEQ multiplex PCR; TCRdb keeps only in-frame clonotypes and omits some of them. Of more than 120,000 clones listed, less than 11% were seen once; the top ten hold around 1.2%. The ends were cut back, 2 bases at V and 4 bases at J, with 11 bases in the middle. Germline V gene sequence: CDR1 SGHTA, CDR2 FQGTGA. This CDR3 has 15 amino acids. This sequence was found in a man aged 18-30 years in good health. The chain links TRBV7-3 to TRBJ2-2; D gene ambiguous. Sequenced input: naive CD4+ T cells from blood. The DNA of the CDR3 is TGTGCCAGCAGCTTACCTCCTACTACCACCGGGGAGCTGTTTTTT. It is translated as CASSLPPTTTGELFF.